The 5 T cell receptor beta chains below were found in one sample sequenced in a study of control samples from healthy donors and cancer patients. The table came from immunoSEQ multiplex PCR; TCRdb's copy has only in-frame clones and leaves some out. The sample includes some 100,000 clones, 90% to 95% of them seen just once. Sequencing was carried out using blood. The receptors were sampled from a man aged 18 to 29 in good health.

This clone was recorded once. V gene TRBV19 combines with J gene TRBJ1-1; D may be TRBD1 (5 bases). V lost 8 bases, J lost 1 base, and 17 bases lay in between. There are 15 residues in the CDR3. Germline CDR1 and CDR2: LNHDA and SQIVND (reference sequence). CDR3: CASVGPGVTNTEAFF. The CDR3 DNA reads TGTGCCAGTGTTGGGCCGGGGGTTACGAACACTGAAGCTTTCTTT.

Written as DNA, the CDR3 is TGTGCCAGCAGCCTAACCAACAGGGGCTTTAATTCACCCCTCCACTTT. Translation gives CASSLTNRGFNSPLHF. The rearrangement joins TRBV27 to TRBJ1-6; 7 positions agree with TRBD1. J was trimmed by 6 bases and V by 6 bases; bases with no gene match: 11. This CDR3 is 16 amino acids long. Germline assignment: CDR1 MNHEY and CDR2 SMNVEV (reference sequence).

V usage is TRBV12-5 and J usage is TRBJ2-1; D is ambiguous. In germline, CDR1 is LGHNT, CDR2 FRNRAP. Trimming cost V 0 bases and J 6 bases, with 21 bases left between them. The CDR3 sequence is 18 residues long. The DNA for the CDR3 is TGTGCTAGTGGTTTGGTACGAGCAGCAGGCTTACTCTCCAATGAGCAGTTCTTC. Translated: CASGLVRAAGLLSNEQFF.

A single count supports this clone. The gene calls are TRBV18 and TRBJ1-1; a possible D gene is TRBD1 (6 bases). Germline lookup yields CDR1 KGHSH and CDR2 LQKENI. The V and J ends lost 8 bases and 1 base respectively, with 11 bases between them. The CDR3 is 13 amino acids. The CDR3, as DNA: TGTGCCAGCGCACAACAGGGGAACACTGAAGCTTTCTTT. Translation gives CASAQQGNTEAFF. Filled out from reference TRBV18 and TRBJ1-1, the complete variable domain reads NAGVMQNPRHLVRRRGQEARLRCSPMKGHSHVYWYRQLPEEGLKFMVYLQKENIIDESGMPKERFSAEFPKEGPSILRIQQVVRGDSAAYFCASAQQGNTEAFFGQGTRLTVV.

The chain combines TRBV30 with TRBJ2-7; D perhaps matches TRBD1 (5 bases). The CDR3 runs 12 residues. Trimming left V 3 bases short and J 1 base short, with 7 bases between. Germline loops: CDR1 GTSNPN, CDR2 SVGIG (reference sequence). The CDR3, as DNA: TGTGCCTGGAGGACAGAGTCCTACGAGCAGTACTTC. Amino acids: CAWRTESYEQYF. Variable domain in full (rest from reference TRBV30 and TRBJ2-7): SQTIHQWPATLVQPVGSPLSLECTVEGTSNPNLYWYRQAAGRGLQLLFYSVGIGQISSEVPQNLSASRPQDRQFILSSKKLLLSDSGFYLCAWRTESYEQYFGPGTRLTVT.